These 5 T cell receptor beta chains came from one sample sequenced in a study of T cells in Graves' hyperthyroidism and ophthalmopathy. It was RNA transcripts that yielded the amplified TCR beta CDR3 regions. First-round RT-PCR of the TCR CDR3 relied on the HTBI primer set. MiXCR, applied by TCRdb to the multiplex PCR reads, yields one record per CDR3 protein. The table has some 360,000 distinct CDR3 sequences, about 14% seen once. Sequenced material: blood. Receptors were obtained from a woman in her fifties or sixties with Graves' hyperthyroidism.

This clonotype was seen more than once but under ten times. A read error is possible here, since a much larger clone lies one base away. The J gene is TRBJ2-7, the V gene TRBV7-2, with 10 bases matching TRBD1. The CDR3 is 15 residues long. Germline values: CDR1 SGHTA, CDR2 FQGNSA. The CDR3 loop is CASSLVWDRGSEQCF. As DNA, the CDR3 is TGTGCCAGCAGCTTAGTTTGGGACAGGGGCTCCGAGCAGTGCTTC.

This chain connects TRBV7-2 to TRBJ1-4; no firm D call. This CDR3 comprises 15 residues. With 5 bases removed from V and 0 bases from J, the gap between germline ends came to 10 bases. CDR1 is SGHTA and CDR2 is FQGNSA in the germline V gene. The CDR3, as DNA: TGTGCCAGCAGCCTCCGGGCAACAACTAATGAAAAACTGTTTTTT. It encodes CASSLRATTNEKLFF.

In this sample, this clonotype turned up many times. This chain joins TRBV3-1 and TRBJ2-1, with 10 bases matching TRBD2. J gave up 10 bases and V 4 bases, and 10 bases lay outside the gene matches. CDR1 is LGHDT and CDR2 is YNNKEL in the germline V gene (reference sequence). The CDR3 has 15 amino acids. DNA of the CDR3: TGTGCCAGCAGCCTGGGACTAGCGCCTACAGAGGAGCAGTTCTTC. Translation gives CASSLGLAPTEEQFF.

Only a few counts were recorded for this clonotype. The CDR3 DNA follows: TGCAGTGCTTCCAGCGGGGTTTTAAGGAATGAGCAGTTCTTC. Protein product: CSASSGVLRNEQFF. The rearrangement links TRBV20-1 to TRBJ2-1, with TRBD2 matching over 7 bases. This CDR3 has 14 amino acids. With 5 bases clipped from V and 7 bases from J, the junction kept 11 bases outside the gene matches. Germline V lookup: CDR1 DFQATT, CDR2 SNEGSKA (reference sequence).

This clonotype was counted at least ten times. The chain uses TRBV6-2 or TRBV6-3 and TRBJ2-7; no clear D. The ends were cut back, 0 bases at V and 6 bases at J, with 3 bases in the middle. This CDR3 contains 11 residues. Germline CDR1 is MNHEY and CDR2 is SVGEGT. The CDR3 loop reads CASSYSVEQYF. The CDR3 DNA reads as TGTGCCAGCAGTTACTCGGTCGAGCAGTACTTC.